The clone carrying this T cell receptor (beta chain) is a singleton in its sample. Under the authors' procedure: Estimation of nucleated cell counts relied on the amplification of reference gene primers. TCRdb's copy holds only in-frame clones and misses some; the assay was immunoSEQ multiplex PCR. V and J calls and clone size come straight from that table; D and trimming were deduced from the DNA. The top ten hold roughly 1% of the sample, which has approximately 500,000 clones, roughly nine tenths seen once. This record comes from a study of blood T cell repertoires in COVID-19. Overall study context: The origin of the acute and convalescent COVID-19 samples was the United States, Italy and Spain. From T cells, B-cell-depleted T cells, or PBMCs came the material, which was cDNA or gDNA.

While infection was still active, Seattle patients were enrolled and then followed longitudinally. This CDR3 contains 15 residues. With V trimmed by 5 bases and J by 5 bases, 9 bases remained unmatched. Germline V gives CDR1 SGHAT, CDR2 FQNNGV. The TCR sequence derives from a man aged 18 to 29 with COVID-19, enrolled during active disease. The rearrangement links TRBV11-2 to TRBJ1-1; 9 nucleotides line up with TRBD1. The sample consisted of peripheral blood. The DNA of the CDR3 is TGTGCCAGCAGCCCATCAACAGGGGGCAAAACTGAAGCTTTCTTT. It is translated as CASSPSTGGKTEAFF.